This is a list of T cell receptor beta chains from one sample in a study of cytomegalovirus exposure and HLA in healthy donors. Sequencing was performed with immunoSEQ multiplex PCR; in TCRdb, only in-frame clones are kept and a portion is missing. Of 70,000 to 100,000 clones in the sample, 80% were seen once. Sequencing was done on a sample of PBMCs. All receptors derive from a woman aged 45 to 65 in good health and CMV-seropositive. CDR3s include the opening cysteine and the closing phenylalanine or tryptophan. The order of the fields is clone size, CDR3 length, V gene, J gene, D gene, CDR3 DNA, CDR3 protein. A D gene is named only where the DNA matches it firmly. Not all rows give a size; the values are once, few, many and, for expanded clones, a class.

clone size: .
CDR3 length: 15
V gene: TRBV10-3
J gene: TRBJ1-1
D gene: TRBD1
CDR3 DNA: TGTGCCATCAGAAGGACAGGGGGTTTGGGCACTGAAGCTTTCTTT
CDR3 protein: CAIRRTGGLGTEAFF

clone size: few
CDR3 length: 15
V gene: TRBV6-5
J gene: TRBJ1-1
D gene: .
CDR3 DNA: TGTGCCAGCAGTTTTAACGGGGGGTTGAACACTGAAGCTTTCTTT
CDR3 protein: CASSFNGGLNTEAFF

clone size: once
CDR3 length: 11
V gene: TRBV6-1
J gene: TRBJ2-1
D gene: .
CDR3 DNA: TGTGCCAGCAGTGAAATTAGTGGGCAGTTCTTC
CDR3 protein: CASSEISGQFF

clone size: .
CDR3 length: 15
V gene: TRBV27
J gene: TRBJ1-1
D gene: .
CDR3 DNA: TGTGCCAGCAGTTTTGGAATCGGGGTGAACACTGAAGCTTTCTTT
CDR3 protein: CASSFGIGVNTEAFF

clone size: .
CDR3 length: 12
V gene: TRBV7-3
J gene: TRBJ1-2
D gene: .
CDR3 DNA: TGTGCCAGCAGCTTAAACGGGAATGGCTACACCTTC
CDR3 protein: CASSLNGNGYTF

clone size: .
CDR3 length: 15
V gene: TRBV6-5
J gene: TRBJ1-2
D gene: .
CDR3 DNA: TGTGCCAGCAGTTACTCGGCAGGGTCTAACTATGGCTACACCTTC
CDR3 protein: CASSYSAGSNYGYTF

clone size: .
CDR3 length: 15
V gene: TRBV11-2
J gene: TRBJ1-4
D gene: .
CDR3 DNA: TGTGCCAGCAGCTTGGGAGACAGGCCAAGGGAAAAACTGTTTTTT
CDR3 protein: CASSLGDRPREKLFF

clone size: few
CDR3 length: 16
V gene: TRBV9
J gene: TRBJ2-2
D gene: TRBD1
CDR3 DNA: TGTGCCAGCAGCGTGTCCGGGACAGGGAACACCGGGGAGCTGTTTTTT
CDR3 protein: CASSVSGTGNTGELFF

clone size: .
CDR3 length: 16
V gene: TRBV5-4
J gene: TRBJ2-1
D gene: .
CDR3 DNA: TGTGCCAGCAGCCAGGGCAGCTTATTATCCTACAATGAGCAGTTCTTC
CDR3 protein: CASSQGSLLSYNEQFF

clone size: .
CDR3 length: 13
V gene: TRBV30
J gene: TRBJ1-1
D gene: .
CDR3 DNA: TGTGCCTGGAGTGTGGGGGCGGGCACTGAAGCTTTCTTT
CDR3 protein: CAWSVGAGTEAFF

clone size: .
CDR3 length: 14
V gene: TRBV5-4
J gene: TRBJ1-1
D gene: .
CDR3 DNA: TGTGCCAGCAGCGCCGGGGTAGGGAACACTGAAGCTTTCTTT
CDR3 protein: CASSAGVGNTEAFF

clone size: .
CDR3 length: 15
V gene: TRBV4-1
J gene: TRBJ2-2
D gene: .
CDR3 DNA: TGCGCCAGCAGCCCAGGGGTAACGAACACCGGGGAGCTGTTTTTT
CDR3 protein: CASSPGVTNTGELFF

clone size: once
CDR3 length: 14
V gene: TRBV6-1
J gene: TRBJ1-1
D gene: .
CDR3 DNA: TGTGCCAGCAGGGGTTCAATATCGGAGAGGCGGGCTTTCTTT
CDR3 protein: CASRGSISERRAFF

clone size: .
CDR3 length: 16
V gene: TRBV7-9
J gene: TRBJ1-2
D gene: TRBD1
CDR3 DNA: TGTGCCAGCAGCTTAGGGGGGACAGGGGCCGGTGGCGGCTACACCTTC
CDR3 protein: CASSLGGTGAGGGYTF

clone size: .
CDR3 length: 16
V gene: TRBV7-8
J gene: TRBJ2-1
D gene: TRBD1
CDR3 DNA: TGTGCCAGCAGCCCCTGGACAGGGGGGAACTACAATGAGCAGTTCTTC
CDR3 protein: CASSPWTGGNYNEQFF

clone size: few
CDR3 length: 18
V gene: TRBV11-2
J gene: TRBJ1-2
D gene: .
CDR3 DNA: TGTGCCAGCAGCTTAGAAGGGACGTGGAGGGCGCGGAGCTATGGCTACACCTTC
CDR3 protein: CASSLEGTWRARSYGYTF

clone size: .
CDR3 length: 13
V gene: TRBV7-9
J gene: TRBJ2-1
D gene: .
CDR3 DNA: TGTTCCAGCAGCTCCCCCAGCCGGGATGAGCAGTTCTTC
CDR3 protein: CSSSSPSRDEQFF

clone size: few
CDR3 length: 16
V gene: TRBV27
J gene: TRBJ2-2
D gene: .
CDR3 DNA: TGTGCCAGCAGTTTAAGGGGTAGGGCGAACACCGGGGAGCTGTTTTTT
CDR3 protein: CASSLRGRANTGELFF

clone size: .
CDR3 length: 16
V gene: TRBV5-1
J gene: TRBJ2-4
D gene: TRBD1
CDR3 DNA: TGCGCCAGTCGGACGGCAGGGGGCTGGCCGGAAAACATTCAGTACTTC
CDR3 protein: CASRTAGGWPENIQYF

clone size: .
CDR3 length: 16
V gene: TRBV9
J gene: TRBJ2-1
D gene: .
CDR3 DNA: TGTGCCAGCAGCGTAGGGGGCTTAGGCTCCTACAATGAGCAGTTCTTC
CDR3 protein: CASSVGGLGSYNEQFF

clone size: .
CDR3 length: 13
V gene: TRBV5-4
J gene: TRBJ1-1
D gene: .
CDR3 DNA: TGTGCCAGCAGCTTTGCGCCGGAGGGTGGTGCTTTCTTT
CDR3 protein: CASSFAPEGGAFF

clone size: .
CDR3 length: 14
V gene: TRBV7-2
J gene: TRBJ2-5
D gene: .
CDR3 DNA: TGTGCCAGCAGCCCAGGGGTAGTAGTAGAGACCCAGTACTTC
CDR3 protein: CASSPGVVVETQYF

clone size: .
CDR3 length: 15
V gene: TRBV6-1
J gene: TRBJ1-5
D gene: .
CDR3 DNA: TGTGCCAGCAGCGCCCCTATAGGAGGATTCTCGGCCCAGCATTTT
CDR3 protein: CASSAPIGGFSAQHF

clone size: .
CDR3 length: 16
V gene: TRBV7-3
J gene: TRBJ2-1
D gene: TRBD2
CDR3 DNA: TGTGCCAGCAGGCCTATGACTAGCGGGGACTCGAGTGAGCAGTTCTTC
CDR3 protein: CASRPMTSGDSSEQFF

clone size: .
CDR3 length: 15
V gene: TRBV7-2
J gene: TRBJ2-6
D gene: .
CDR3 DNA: TGTGCCAGCAGCCGCGAAGTGACTGGGGCCAACGTCCTGACTTTC
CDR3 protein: CASSREVTGANVLTF

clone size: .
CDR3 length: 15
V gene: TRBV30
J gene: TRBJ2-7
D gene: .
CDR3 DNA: TGTGCCTGGAGTGTAGGGGGGGGACCTTTGGTCGAGCAGTACTTC
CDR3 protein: CAWSVGGGPLVEQYF

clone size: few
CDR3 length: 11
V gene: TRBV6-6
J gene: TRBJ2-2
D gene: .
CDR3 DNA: TGTGCCAGCATGAGCACCGGGGAGCTGTTTTTT
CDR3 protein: CASMSTGELFF

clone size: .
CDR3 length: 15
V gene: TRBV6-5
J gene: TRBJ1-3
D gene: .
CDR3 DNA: TGTGCCAGCCCCTACGGTTGGGAGGCTGGAAACACCATATATTTT
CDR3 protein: CASPYGWEAGNTIYF

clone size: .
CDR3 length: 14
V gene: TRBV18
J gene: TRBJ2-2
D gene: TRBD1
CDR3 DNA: TGTACCAGCTCAGGGACAGGGACCACCGGGGAGCTGTTTTTT
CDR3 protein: CTSSGTGTTGELFF

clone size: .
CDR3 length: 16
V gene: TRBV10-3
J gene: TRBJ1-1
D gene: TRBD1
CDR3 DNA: TGTGCCATCAGTGGATCTCCGGACAGGGCGGACACTGAAGCTTTCTTT
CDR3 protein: CAISGSPDRADTEAFF